Listed below are T cell receptor beta chains from one sample, sequenced in a study of CD8 T cell repertoires and HIV-1 epitope variants. Libraries were prepared by immunoSEQ multiplex PCR; TCRdb keeps only in-frame clonotypes and omits some of them. Seen here are 5,000 to 7,000 clones, approximately 70% observed once, and the top ten hold around 40%. The antigens these receptors bind are not known. Specimen: cultured CD8+ T cells derived from PBMCs. The receptors come from a male donor with HIV. Each CDR3 is given with its conserved first and last residue. D genes are given only for firm matches. Size is stated for part of the rows, as once, few or many counts, or as a class when the clone is expanded.

J: TRBJ2-5; D: .; size: .; V: TRBV5-4; CDR3: CASSPAGTSQETQYF; DNA: TGTGCCAGCAGTCCCGCGGGGACTTCGCAAGAGACCCAGTACTTC
J: TRBJ2-3; D: .; size: .; V: TRBV7-9; CDR3: CASTPGRDTQYF; DNA: TGTGCCAGCACCCCGGGCAGGGATACGCAGTATTTT
J: TRBJ2-3; D: .; size: .; V: TRBV5-5; CDR3: CASSPPRDSSTDTQYF; DNA: TGTGCCAGCAGCCCCCCGCGGGATTCAAGCACAGATACGCAGTATTTT
J: TRBJ2-1; D: .; size: .; V: TRBV4-3; CDR3: CASSQDYEGLQQFF; DNA: TGCGCCAGCAGCCAAGATTACGAGGGACTCCAGCAGTTCTTC
J: TRBJ2-7; D: .; size: .; V: TRBV28; CDR3: CASRPEGGRHEQYF; DNA: TGTGCCAGCAGACCCGAGGGGGGTCGGCACGAGCAGTACTTC
J: TRBJ2-7; D: TRBD2; size: .; V: TRBV4-1; CDR3: CASSLEGSGSYEQYF; DNA: TGCGCCAGCAGCCTTGAAGGTAGCGGGAGTTACGAGCAGTACTTC
J: TRBJ2-3; D: TRBD2; size: .; V: TRBV7-6; CDR3: CASSLDSGREADTQYF; DNA: TGTGCCAGCAGCTTAGACTCTGGGCGGGAGGCAGATACGCAGTATTTT
J: TRBJ2-1; D: TRBD1; size: few; V: TRBV5-1; CDR3: CASSRGTGNEQFF; DNA: TGCGCCAGCAGCCGTGGGACAGGTAACGAGCAGTTCTTC
J: TRBJ1-3; D: TRBD1; size: .; V: TRBV9; CDR3: CASSVATGVADTIYF; DNA: TGTGCCAGCAGCGTAGCTACAGGGGTGGCTGACACCATATATTTT
J: TRBJ1-1; D: .; size: .; V: TRBV15; CDR3: CATSRDRGENTEAFF; DNA: TGTGCCACCAGCAGAGATCGGGGCGAGAACACTGAAGCTTTCTTT
J: TRBJ2-7; D: .; size: few; V: TRBV2; CDR3: CASSEGTYEQYF; DNA: TGTGCCAGCAGTGAGGGAACCTACGAGCAGTACTTC
J: TRBJ2-1; D: TRBD1; size: .; V: TRBV7-8; CDR3: CASSLGGQGNEQFF; DNA: TGTGCCAGCAGCTTAGGCGGACAGGGCAATGAGCAGTTCTTC
J: TRBJ2-7; D: .; size: few; V: TRBV21-1; CDR3: CASSPRSSSGDSYEQYF; DNA: TGTGCCAGCAGCCCCCGGAGTTCTAGCGGGGATTCCTACGAGCAGTACTTC
J: TRBJ1-1; D: TRBD1; size: few; V: TRBV7-3; CDR3: CASRVTGVTSNTEAFF; DNA: TGTGCCAGCCGGGTGACAGGGGTGACGTCCAACACTGAAGCTTTCTTT
J: TRBJ1-2; D: TRBD1; size: .; V: TRBV5-4; CDR3: CASSLQGANGYTF; DNA: TGTGCCAGCAGCTTACAGGGGGCGAATGGCTACACCTTC
J: TRBJ2-7; D: .; size: few; V: TRBV19; CDR3: CASGANSYEQYF; DNA: TGTGCCAGTGGGGCGAACTCCTACGAGCAGTACTTC
J: TRBJ1-5; D: TRBD1; size: few; V: TRBV19; CDR3: CATPDRVGNQPQHF; DNA: TGTGCCACCCCGGACAGGGTAGGCAATCAGCCCCAGCATTTT
J: TRBJ2-7; D: TRBD2; size: .; V: TRBV28; CDR3: CASSLLLAGGPGEQYF; DNA: TGTGCCAGCAGTTTACTTCTAGCGGGGGGGCCCGGGGAGCAGTACTTC
J: TRBJ1-4; D: .; size: .; V: TRBV6-6; CDR3: CASSYKWGLKLFF; DNA: TGTGCCAGCAGTTACAAATGGGGACTAAAACTGTTTTTT
J: TRBJ1-1; D: .; size: .; V: TRBV11-2; CDR3: CASSLKGQNTEAFF; DNA: TGTGCCAGCAGCTTAAAGGGACAGAACACTGAAGCTTTCTTT
J: TRBJ1-2; D: TRBD1; size: few; V: TRBV7-9; CDR3: CASSPITGGNYGYTF; DNA: TGTGCCAGCAGCCCCATCACAGGGGGCAACTATGGCTACACCTTC
J: TRBJ1-2; D: .; size: .; V: TRBV30; CDR3: CAWSYNRNYGYTF; DNA: TGTGCCTGGAGTTATAACAGAAACTATGGCTACACCTTC
J: TRBJ1-1; D: .; size: .; V: TRBV4-1; CDR3: CASSLGGNTEAFF; DNA: TGCGCCAGCAGCCTTGGAGGGAACACTGAAGCTTTCTTT
J: TRBJ1-3; D: .; size: .; V: TRBV21-1; CDR3: CASSNRPGQASNTIYF; DNA: TGTGCCAGCAGCAATCGGCCGGGACAGGCAAGTAACACCATATATTTT
J: TRBJ1-2; D: .; size: .; V: TRBV4-3; CDR3: CASSQDLSQGYGYTF; DNA: TGCGCCAGCAGCCAAGATCTAAGCCAGGGGTATGGCTACACCTTC
J: TRBJ1-6; D: .; size: .; V: TRBV2; CDR3: CASSATPGGYNSPLHF; DNA: TGTGCCAGCAGTGCAACCCCGGGGGGTTATAATTCACCCCTCCACTTT
J: TRBJ2-7; D: .; size: once; V: TRBV29-1; CDR3: CSVVTSSSYEQYF; DNA: TGCAGCGTTGTTACTTCCAGCTCCTACGAGCAGTACTTC
J: TRBJ2-1; D: .; size: .; V: TRBV7-9; CDR3: CASSPTGGEQFF; DNA: TGTGCCAGCAGCCCCACCGGGGGTGAGCAGTTCTTC
J: TRBJ2-1; D: TRBD2; size: .; V: TRBV28; CDR3: CASSPGLAGHNEQFF; DNA: TGTGCCAGCAGCCCGGGACTAGCGGGTCACAATGAGCAGTTCTTC
J: TRBJ1-2; D: TRBD1; size: .; V: TRBV30; CDR3: CAWTAPTGGLVGYTF; DNA: TGTGCCTGGACCGCCCCCACAGGGGGCTTGGTTGGCTACACCTTC
J: TRBJ2-1; D: TRBD2; size: .; V: TRBV27; CDR3: CASSSEIPSGSRMDEQFF; DNA: TGTGCCAGCAGTTCCGAAATCCCTAGCGGTTCCAGGATGGATGAGCAGTTCTTC
J: TRBJ2-2; D: .; size: .; V: TRBV7-2; CDR3: CASSFRPGGGANTGELFF; DNA: TGTGCCAGCAGCTTTAGACCCGGGGGCGGGGCGAACACCGGGGAGCTGTTTTTT
J: TRBJ1-5; D: .; size: .; V: TRBV7-2; CDR3: CASSSEGYSNQPQHF; DNA: TGTGCCAGCAGCTCGGAGGGCTATAGCAATCAGCCCCAGCATTTT